Below, 19 T cell receptor beta chains from the same sample are listed, as sequenced in a study of cytomegalovirus exposure and HLA in healthy donors. With 60 Vbeta and 13 Jbeta primers, the PCR was carried out. Some clones are missing from TCRdb's copy, which holds only in-frame ones; the method was immunoSEQ multiplex PCR. The sample lists approximately 130,000 clones, 75% to 85% seen once, with roughly 9.3% in the top ten. The sequenced sample was PBMCs. Source of these receptors: a woman aged 45-65 years in good health and CMV-seropositive.

This chain uses TRBV21-1 with TRBJ1-5; the D call in the table, TRBD1, was not verified against the DNA. TRBV21-1 is flagged as a pseudogene. The CDR3 sequence is 18 residues long. CDR3 sequence (DNA): TGTGCCAGCAGTAAAGGTGGGCAGGGGATAAAGGGCAATCAGCCCCAGCATTTT. Translation: CASSKGGQGIKGNQPQHF.

The V and J genes are TRBV27 and TRBJ2-7; tentatively, D is TRBD1 (6 bases). This CDR3 is 14 amino acids long. Germline V gene sequence: CDR1 MNHEY, CDR2 SMNVEV (reference sequence). V dropped 7 bases and J dropped 6 bases, with 19 bases sitting between them. CDR3 sequence (DNA): TGTGCCAGCACACAGGGATCAGAGGGCGGCGAGCAGTACTTC. Translating gives CASTQGSEGGEQYF.

This chain joins TRBV19 and TRBJ1-1; D is possibly TRBD1 (6 bases). Trimming removed 6 bases from V and 2 bases from J, with 16 bases in between. CDR3 length equals 15 residues. Per germline, CDR1 LNHDA and CDR2 SQIVND (reference sequence). This chain's CDR3 is CASRTQGAGNTEAFF. For the CDR3, the DNA is TGTGCCAGTAGGACACAGGGCGCAGGTAACACTGAAGCTTTCTTT.

The V call is TRBV4-1, the J call TRBJ1-2; D perhaps matches TRBD1 (6 bases). The CDR3 runs 14 residues. Between the trimmed V and J ends, which lost 4 bases and 5 bases, there was a span of 14 bases. Per germline, CDR1 MGHRA and CDR2 YSYEKL. CDR3 in amino acids: CASSRWDNGYGYTF. As DNA, the CDR3 is TGCGCCAGCAGCCGATGGGACAATGGGTATGGCTACACCTTC.

The J gene is TRBJ1-1, the V gene TRBV19; D is ambiguous. Trimming pared 6 bases from V and 5 bases from J, leaving 16 bases between. Germline CDR1 reads LNHDA; CDR2 reads SQIVND (reference sequence). The CDR3 is made up of 14 amino acids. The DNA of the CDR3 is TGTGCCAGTAGGATGATGCGGAGTGGGACTGAAGCTTTCTTT. Amino acid sequence: CASRMMRSGTEAFF.

The chain carries TRBV27 and TRBJ2-7; 8 nucleotides agree with TRBD2. Germline V gene data show CDR1 as MNHEY and CDR2 as SMNVEV (reference sequence). The CDR3 runs to 10 residues. CDR3 loop: CVRGGNEQYF. The CDR3 DNA sequence: TGTGTACGGGGGGGGAACGAGCAGTACTTC.

V usage is TRBV15 and J usage is TRBJ1-3; the D is unclear. With 2 bases removed from V and 1 base from J, the gap between germline ends came to 9 bases. The CDR3 contains 15 residues. Per the germline V gene, CDR1 is LNHNV and CDR2 is YYDKDF (reference sequence). This CDR3 is CATSRPRESGNTIYF. The CDR3 region has the DNA TGTGCCACCAGCAGACCCCGGGAATCTGGAAACACCATATATTTT.

The V call is TRBV21-1, the J call TRBJ1-5; the D call in the table, TRBD1, was not verified against the DNA. TRBV21-1 is an annotated pseudogene. The CDR3 runs 17 residues. The CDR3 reads CASSKTDTDGSNQPQHF. The CDR3, as DNA: TGTGCCAGCAGCAAAACGGACACCGACGGGAGCAATCAGCCCCAGCATTTT.

This clone is categorized as medium-sized. V and J are TRBV29-1 and TRBJ1-4; D uncertain. This CDR3 is built from 12 residues. Trimming left V 5 bases short and J 7 bases short, with 11 bases between. The germline V gene encodes CDR1 SQVTM and CDR2 ANQGSEA. In DNA form, the CDR3 reads TGCAGCGTTCGGGGATTTACTGAAAAACTGTTTTTT. It is translated as CSVRGFTEKLFF.

The CDR3 DNA sequence: TGCGCCAGCAGCTTGGTTCTAGAACGGGAGACCCAGTACTTC. Its protein product is CASSLVLERETQYF. The rearrangement joins TRBV5-1 to TRBJ2-5; D gene unclear. The V gene's germline CDR1 is SGHRS and CDR2 YFSETQ. The CDR3 consists of 14 residues. Trimming cost V 0 bases and J 5 bases, with 11 bases left between them.

This clone was seen once. The gene calls are TRBV5-6 and TRBJ1-6; TRBD1 agrees at 8 bases. Germline trimming cut 5 bases from V and 8 bases from J; bases unmatched to any gene: 9. The CDR3 consists of 15 residues. Germline V gene sequence: CDR1 SGHDT, CDR2 YYEEEE. The chain's CDR3 is CASRLQGARDSPLHF. The CDR3, as DNA: TGTGCCAGCAGACTTCAGGGGGCTCGTGATTCACCCCTCCACTTT. The variable domain in full, with the rest retrieved from reference TRBV5-6 and TRBJ1-6, is DAGVTQSPTHLIKTRGQQVTLRCSPKSGHDTVSWYQQALGQGPQFIFQYYEEEERQRGNFPDRFSGHQFPNYSSELNVNALLLGDSALYLCASRLQGARDSPLHFGNGTRLTVT.

V usage is TRBV11-1 and J usage is TRBJ1-1, with 10 bases lining up with TRBD1. There are 13 residues in the CDR3. The ends lost 3 bases at V and 6 bases at J; junction bases unmatched: 1. CDR1 is SGHAT, CDR2 FQDESV, per germline (reference sequence). CDR3 sequence (DNA): TGTGCCAGCAGCTTCGGACAGGGGGCTGAAGCTTTCTTT. As protein: CASSFGQGAEAFF.

This CDR3 reads CASRLGPLRPEAFF. CDR3 coding DNA: TGTGCCAGCAGGTTAGGGCCCCTCAGGCCTGAAGCTTTCTTT. The V gene is TRBV7-3, the J gene TRBJ1-1; the D is unclear. CDR1 and CDR2 from the germline V gene are SGHTA and FQGTGA. V was cut by 6 bases and J by 6 bases, with 17 bases left in between. The length of the CDR3 is 14 residues.

J is TRBJ1-5 and V is TRBV7-2; no firm D call. The germline V gene has CDR1 SGHTA and CDR2 FQGNSA. The germline V and J ends were trimmed by 3 bases and 0 bases, with 3 bases remaining between them. CDR3 length: 13 residues. This chain's CDR3 is CASSFHSNQPQHF. The CDR3 DNA reads as TGTGCCAGCAGCTTCCATAGCAATCAGCCCCAGCATTTT.

The chain links TRBV9 to TRBJ1-1, with TRBD1 matching over 8 bases. With 2 bases clipped from V and 5 bases from J, the junction kept 2 bases outside the gene matches. This CDR3 spans 13 amino acids. CDR1 is SGDLS, CDR2 YYNGEE, per germline. Here the CDR3 DNA reads TGTGCCAGCAGCGTGGACAGGGTGACTGAAGCTTTCTTT. Translating it yields CASSVDRVTEAFF.

The chain couples TRBV19 to TRBJ1-2; a possible D gene is TRBD1 (6 bases). This CDR3 is 14 amino acids long. The V end was cut by 6 bases, the J end by 2 bases, with 13 bases between. CDR1 and CDR2 (germline): LNHDA, SQIVND (reference sequence). The CDR3 is CASSQTRGNYGYTF. The CDR3, as DNA: TGTGCCAGTAGCCAAACGAGGGGGAACTATGGCTACACCTTC.

This rearrangement joins TRBV9 to TRBJ2-7, with D perhaps matching TRBD2 (6 bases). Trimming took off 3 bases at V and 2 bases at J, with 12 bases between the two ends. CDR3 length equals 14 residues. The germline CDR1 and CDR2 sequences are SGDLS and YYNGEE. Written as DNA, the CDR3 is TGTGCCAGCAGCGCCCGGGACTTAGCCTACGAGCAGTACTTC. The encoded protein is CASSARDLAYEQYF. The entire variable domain, with the rest obtained from reference TRBV9 and TRBJ2-7, is as follows: DSGVTQTPKHLITATGQRVTLRCSPRSGDLSVYWYQQSLDQGLQFLIQYYNGEERAKGNILERFSAQQFPDLHSELNLSSLELGDSALYFCASSARDLAYEQYFGPGTRLTVT.

The chain employs TRBV7-6 and TRBJ1-2, with no clear D. The CDR3 has 13 amino acids. V was shortened by 1 base and J by 6 bases, with 9 bases between the two germline ends. CDR1 is SGHVS and CDR2 is FNYEAQ in the germline V gene. The DNA of the CDR3 is TGTGCCAGCAGCTTAGGGACTAGGAATGGCTACACCTTC. Translated, it gives CASSLGTRNGYTF.

This chain uses TRBV7-6 with TRBJ1-2; possible D gene TRBD1, 6 bases. Trimming cost V 5 bases and J 5 bases, with 24 bases left between them. The CDR3 totals 17 residues. Germline V gives CDR1 SGHVS, CDR2 FNYEAQ. The DNA of the CDR3 is TGTGCCAGCAGCCCCATGGCAGGGGTTCTCGGCTCATATGGCTACACCTTC. Translating it yields CASSPMAGVLGSYGYTF.